This T cell receptor (beta chain) was found in a study of neurological immune-mediated disorders. Study conclusions and caveats: On phylogenetic grouping, the repertoires of 18 of 34 multiple sclerosis patients fell within one related-CDR3 cluster, constituting a possible signature.

From 15-18 subjects, each sequencing run yielded over 190 million TCR-beta sequences. MiXCR was run by TCRdb on the 5' RACE reads, yielding one entry per CDR3 protein. Among about 62,000 distinct CDR3 sequences, 3% to 4% were seen once, and the ten largest hold under 2.5%. The unsorted libraries were generated from a total of 2 million PBMCs, which had been stored in RNAlater at -80 C. This clonotype appeared many times. Its matching antigen is unknown. The sample was PBMCs. The clonotype was recovered from a woman aged 45-65 years with multiple sclerosis.

CDR3: CATGKGDQNEQFF. The CDR3 region has the DNA TGTGCCACCGGGAAGGGGGATCAGAATGAGCAGTTCTTC. This rearrangement joins TRBV6-4 to TRBJ2-1; possibly TRBD1 for D (6 bases). Deletions cut 10 bases from V and 7 bases from J, with 17 bases between. CDR1 and CDR2 (germline): MRHNA, SNTAGT. This CDR3 has 13 residues.